Each of the 17 T cell receptor beta chains below was sequenced from the same sample in a study of OX40 agonist ivuxolimab in advanced cancers. Sequenced by immunoSEQ multiplex PCR; TCRdb stores in-frame clones only, minus some. The table has around 63,000 clones, 75% to 90% seen once. The sample was CD4+ or CD8+ T cells sorted from blood, taken in a trial of the OX40 agonist ivuxolimab. Receptors originate from an adult with an advanced solid tumor such as melanoma, head and neck, liver or kidney cancer.

V usage is TRBV28 and J usage is TRBJ1-1, with 7 bases matching TRBD1. Per germline, CDR1 MDHEN and CDR2 SYDVKM. V lost 5 bases, J lost 1 base, and 4 bases stayed unmatched. This CDR3 contains 14 residues. As DNA, the CDR3 is TGTGCCAGCAGTGTGACAGGGCCGAACACTGAAGCTTTCTTT. As protein: CASSVTGPNTEAFF.

The chain combines TRBV19 with TRBJ2-2, with a tentative D call TRBD1 (6 bases). The length of the CDR3 is 13 residues. Germline CDR1 is LNHDA and CDR2 is SQIVND (reference sequence). V dropped 5 bases and J dropped 7 bases, with 11 bases sitting between them. Here the CDR3 reads CASSSTGSGELFF. DNA for the CDR3: TGTGCCAGTAGTTCAACAGGGAGCGGGGAGCTGTTTTTT.

The rearrangement uses TRBV2 and TRBJ2-2, with TRBD2 matching 10 bases. This CDR3 is 18 amino acids long. The germline V gene has CDR1 SNHLY and CDR2 FYNNEI. V shed 3 bases, J shed 1 base, and the junction held 8 bases outside the gene matches. For the CDR3, the DNA is TGTGCCAGCAGTGATTCAAGCGGGAGGGCCGAGAACACCGGGGAGCTGTTTTTT. Translating it yields CASSDSSGRAENTGELFF.

The table lists this clone with a few counts. The chain is built from TRBV7-8 and TRBJ1-2; D not resolved. This CDR3 has 13 amino acids. The V end lost 5 bases, the J end lost 1 base, and 8 bases lay between the germline ends. The V gene's germline CDR1 is SGHVS and CDR2 FQNEAQ. As DNA, the CDR3 is TGTGCCAGCAGCCCTGAGAGTAACTATGGCTACACCTTC. Translation gives CASSPESNYGYTF.

The chain carries TRBV28 and TRBJ1-2, with 7 nucleotides matching TRBD1. J gave up 0 bases and V 4 bases, and 5 bases lay outside the gene matches. The length of the CDR3 is 15 residues. Looked up from germline, CDR1 is MDHEN and CDR2 is SYDVKM. CDR3 in DNA: TGTGCCAGCAGTTCTACAGGGGTAGCTAACTATGGCTACACCTTC. Encoded protein: CASSSTGVANYGYTF.

This chain connects TRBV18 to TRBJ2-7; D may be TRBD2 (7 bases). V was clipped by 3 bases and J by 6 bases, with 18 bases between them. There are 15 residues in the CDR3. Germline CDR1 KGHSH, CDR2 LQKENI. CDR3 DNA: TGTGCCAGCTCACCTGACGGACATCGGGGGGCCGAGCAGTACTTC. Its translation is CASSPDGHRGAEQYF.

This chain connects TRBV27 to TRBJ2-1, with 10 bases aligning to TRBD2. V gave up 8 bases and J gave up 5 bases; unmatched junction bases: 3. This CDR3 has 13 amino acids. Germline V gene sequence: CDR1 MNHEY, CDR2 SMNVEV (reference sequence). The CDR3, as DNA: TGTGCCAGCGGGACTAGCGTTAACAATGAGCAGTTCTTC. Translated: CASGTSVNNEQFF.

This clone was found once. CDR3 sequence reads: CASRAFQETQYF. The CDR3, as DNA: TGTGCCAGCAGGGCATTTCAAGAGACCCAGTACTTC. The V and J genes are TRBV2 and TRBJ2-5; D call uncertain. The CDR3 is made up of 12 amino acids. In germline, CDR1 is SNHLY, CDR2 FYNNEI. Trimming took 6 bases from V and 2 from J, leaving 7 bases between them.

This chain connects TRBV2 to TRBJ2-7; a weak D match, TRBD1 (7 bases). The germline V gene has CDR1 SNHLY and CDR2 FYNNEI. There are 14 residues in the CDR3. V gave up 7 bases and J gave up 3 bases, with 16 bases separating them. The CDR3 region is CASNAQGGDYEQYF. The CDR3 region has the DNA TGTGCCAGCAACGCGCAGGGGGGAGACTACGAGCAGTACTTC.

This chain links TRBV10-3 with TRBJ2-3, with TRBD1 identical over 10 bases. The trim removed 7 bases at V and 5 bases at J, leaving 6 bases unmatched. Germline CDR1 is ENHRY and CDR2 is SYGVKD. The CDR3 length is 14 residues. The CDR3 protein is CAIKRQGAGDTQYF. Here the CDR3 DNA reads TGTGCCATCAAGAGACAGGGGGCGGGAGATACGCAGTATTTT.

This clone was observed once. The V gene is TRBV11-3, the J gene TRBJ2-1, with 7 bases lining up with TRBD2. The CDR3 is made up of 15 amino acids. The V gene's germline CDR1 is SGHNT and CDR2 YENEEA. J was trimmed by 9 bases and V by 4 bases; bases with no gene match: 12. The CDR3: CASSSESLAFTEQFF. CDR3 DNA: TGTGCCAGCAGCTCCGAATCACTAGCGTTCACTGAGCAGTTCTTC.

The chain joins TRBV7-8 to TRBJ1-4; tentative D call: TRBD1 (5 bases). Germline assignment: CDR1 SGHVS and CDR2 FQNEAQ. The CDR3 covers 13 residues. V lost 5 bases, J lost 5 bases, and 9 bases lay in between. The CDR3 DNA is TGTGCCAGCAGCACGACAGTGAATGAAAAACTGTTTTTT. Protein product: CASSTTVNEKLFF.

DNA for the CDR3: TGTGCCAGCAGCTTGACAGGCTCTGGAAACACCATATATTTT. It is translated as CASSLTGSGNTIYF. The V and J genes are TRBV5-6 and TRBJ1-3; D is perhaps TRBD1 (5 bases). The CDR3 extends over 14 amino acids. V lost 1 base, J lost 0 bases, and 5 bases lay in between. Per germline, CDR1 SGHDT and CDR2 YYEEEE.

V is TRBV28 and J is TRBJ2-5; TRBD1 might be the D (6 bases). CDR3 length equals 15 residues. V shed 2 bases and J shed 5 bases, with 15 bases lying between them. CDR1 and CDR2 (germline): MDHEN, SYDVKM. CDR3 in amino acids: CASSLRQGRGETQYF. The CDR3 coding sequence is TGTGCCAGCAGTTTAAGGCAGGGCAGGGGCGAGACCCAGTACTTC. The variable domain in full, with the rest retrieved from reference TRBV28 and TRBJ2-5, is DVKVTQSSRYLVKRTGEKVFLECVQDMDHENMFWYRQDPGLGLRLIYFSYDVKMKEKGDIPEGYSVSREKKERFSLILESASTNQTSMYLCASSLRQGRGETQYFGPGTRLLVL.

J is TRBJ2-7 and V is TRBV11-2; TRBD2 matches 7 bases. The V gene's germline CDR1 is SGHAT and CDR2 FQNNGV. The CDR3 totals 15 residues. The V segment lost 7 bases and the J segment 5 bases; nucleotides outside the gene matches: 14. CDR3 sequence (DNA): TGTGCCAGCATCCTTGTGGCGGGAGCACGGAACGAGCAGTACTTC. Translating gives CASILVAGARNEQYF.

The V call is TRBV7-9, the J call TRBJ1-1, with D tentatively TRBD1 (6 bases). Germline CDR1 and CDR2: SEHNR and FQNEAQ (reference sequence). The CDR3 runs 15 residues. Between the trimmed V and J ends, which lost 4 bases and 1 base, there was a span of 13 bases. This CDR3 is CASSSSWDKNTEAFF. The CDR3 bases are TGTGCCAGCAGCTCTTCTTGGGACAAGAACACTGAAGCTTTCTTT.

The chain has TRBV11-3 and TRBJ1-1; D not resolved. Germline V gene sequence: CDR1 SGHNT, CDR2 YENEEA. The V and J ends lost 0 bases and 1 base respectively, with 9 bases between them. The CDR3 sequence is 15 residues long. Here the CDR3 DNA reads TGTGCCAGCAGCTTAGATCCCTCAGCGAACACTGAAGCTTTCTTT. Translated, it gives CASSLDPSANTEAFF. Together with reference TRBV11-3 and TRBJ1-1, the CDR3 gives the full variable domain: EAGVVQSPRYKIIEKKQPVAFWCNPISGHNTLYWYLQNLGQGPELLIRYENEEAVDDSQLPKDRFSAERLKGVDSTLKIQPAELGDSAVYLCASSLDPSANTEAFFGQGTRLTVV.